The rows below give T cell receptor beta chains drawn from one sample of a study of blood T cell repertoires in COVID-19. Profiled with immunoSEQ multiplex PCR; TCRdb holds only in-frame clones, not every one. Here the sample spans some 450,000 clones, 88% being singletons. Sequencing used peripheral blood. These receptors originate from a woman aged 45-65 years with COVID-19, enrolled during active disease. Both conserved end residues are part of each CDR3. D genes are given only for firm matches. Not all rows give a size; the values are once, few, many and, for expanded clones, a class.

clone_size | d_call | j_call | v_call | cdr3_nt | cdr3_aa
NA | TRBD1 | TRBJ1-6 | TRBV19 | TGTGCCAGTAGTACCTTGACAGGGCGTAATTCACCCCTCCACTTT | CASSTLTGRNSPLHF
NA | TRBD1 | TRBJ1-1 | TRBV20-1 | TGCAGTGCTAGTTTGGGGACAGGAGGGTATCGTGAAGCTTTCTTT | CSASLGTGGYREAFF
NA | NA | TRBJ1-2 | TRBV12-3/TRBV12-4 | TGTGCCAGCAGTTTAACCACAGGAGATGGCTACACCTTC | CASSLTTGDGYTF
NA | NA | TRBJ1-5 | TRBV28 | TGTGCCAGCAGTCCAGGGTTGGGCAATCAGCCCCAGCATTTT | CASSPGLGNQPQHF
NA | NA | TRBJ1-5 | TRBV10-1 | TGCGCCAGCAGTGAGTCCGGCGGGAATCAGCCCCAGCATTTT | CASSESGGNQPQHF
few | NA | TRBJ1-6 | TRBV27 | TGTGCCAGCAGCCTCCCAGGCAGGCCCTCAACCCTCCACTTT | CASSLPGRPSTLHF
NA | NA | TRBJ2-7 | TRBV21-1 | TGTGCCAGCAGCAAAGAGAATAACAGAGTTTGCGAGCAGTACTTC | CASSKENNRVCEQYF
NA | NA | TRBJ2-3 | TRBV11-3 | TGTGCCAGCAGCCTGAGTAGACTCACAGATACGCAGTATTTT | CASSLSRLTDTQYF
NA | NA | TRBJ2-1 | TRBV30 | TGTGCCTGGAGTGTATCTCTCAATGAGCAGTTCTTC | CAWSVSLNEQFF
NA | TRBD2 | TRBJ2-5 | TRBV10-3 | TGTGCCATCAGTGAGTCTGCGGGGGGCTCCTCCCAAGAGACCCAGTACTTC | CAISESAGGSSQETQYF
NA | NA | TRBJ2-1 | TRBV19 | TGTGCCAGTAGTATGACTGCCTACAATGAGCAGTTCTTC | CASSMTAYNEQFF
NA | TRBD1 | TRBJ1-2 | TRBV12-3/TRBV12-4 | TGTGCCAGCAGTTCAGGGACAGGGGATGGCTACACCTTC | CASSSGTGDGYTF
once | TRBD2 | TRBJ2-3 | TRBV29-1 | TGCAGCCCTATGGTGGGGGGGTGGGCAGATACGCAGTATTTT | CSPMVGGWADTQYF
NA | TRBD1 | TRBJ1-1 | TRBV7-2 | TGTGCCAGCAGCTCCCTACAGGGGTACACTGAAGCTTTCTTT | CASSSLQGYTEAFF
NA | NA | TRBJ1-3 | TRBV11-2 | TGTGCCAGCACCAACAGGAGCTCTGGAAACACCATATATTTT | CASTNRSSGNTIYF
once | NA | TRBJ1-2 | TRBV30 | TGTGCCTGGAGTGTACGATGGGCAGGGAACTATGGCTACACCTTC | CAWSVRWAGNYGYTF
NA | NA | TRBJ1-6 | TRBV12-3/TRBV12-4 | TGTGCCAGCAGTTTACGTCTAAATTCACCCCTCCACTTT | CASSLRLNSPLHF
NA | NA | TRBJ1-2 | TRBV30 | TGTGCCTGGAGGAATAGAGGTATCAGGGAAAGAAACTATGGCTACACCTTC | CAWRNRGIRERNYGYTF
NA | NA | TRBJ2-3 | TRBV5-6 | TGTGCCAGCAGCTTAGGGGCGGCAGATACGCAGTATTTT | CASSLGAADTQYF
once | TRBD1 | TRBJ2-1 | TRBV9 | TGTGCCAGCAGCTCCCTCGGAGGGACAGGGGTCGATGAGCAGTTCTTC | CASSSLGGTGVDEQFF
few | NA | TRBJ2-7 | TRBV28 | TGTGCCAGCAGTCCCGACAGGCGGCGGTACTTC | CASSPDRRRYF
NA | TRBD1 | TRBJ2-1 | TRBV5-4 | TGTGCCAGCAGCCCGCGAGGGACAGGGGGAAACAATGAGCAGTTCTTC | CASSPRGTGGNNEQFF
NA | NA | TRBJ1-1 | TRBV2 | TGTGCCAGGTCCACCAGGAACACTGAAGCTTTCTTT | CARSTRNTEAFF
once | NA | TRBJ1-3 | TRBV9 | TGTGCCAGCAGCGCACAACCAGGGTCTGGAAACACCATATATTTT | CASSAQPGSGNTIYF
NA | TRBD1 | TRBJ1-6 | TRBV13 | TGTGCCAGCAGCGCTGGACAGGGAGTGAATTCACCCCTCCACTTT | CASSAGQGVNSPLHF
NA | NA | TRBJ1-1 | TRBV2 | TGTGCCAGCAGTGGGGACAAGGGGGACACTGAAGCTTTCTTT | CASSGDKGDTEAFF
few | NA | TRBJ1-1 | TRBV9 | TGTGCCAGCAGCAAGACAGGGAACACTGAAGCTTTCTTT | CASSKTGNTEAFF
NA | TRBD1 | TRBJ1-6 | TRBV29-1 | TGCAGCGTTTCCCTGGGACAGAGCAATTCACCCCTCCACTTT | CSVSLGQSNSPLHF
NA | TRBD2 | TRBJ2-4 | TRBV6-2/TRBV6-3 | TGTGCCAGCAACCCAGCGGGGGGAAGGAACATTCAGTACTTC | CASNPAGGRNIQYF
NA | TRBD2 | TRBJ2-3 | TRBV6-2/TRBV6-3 | TGTGCCAGCAGTTATTTTGGTCGAGCGGGGATAACCACAGATACGCAGTATTTT | CASSYFGRAGITTDTQYF
NA | NA | TRBJ2-1 | TRBV7-9 | TGTGCCAGCAGCTTAGGTTTCCAGGGGCTCAATGAGCAGTTCTTC | CASSLGFQGLNEQFF
NA | TRBD2 | TRBJ2-3 | TRBV5-1 | TGCGCCAGCAGCTTAGGTCTAGCGGACGGCACAGATACGCAGTATTTT | CASSLGLADGTDTQYF
NA | NA | TRBJ1-4 | TRBV30 | TGTGCCTGGACCCGACAGCAGAGTGAAAAACTGTTTTTT | CAWTRQQSEKLFF
NA | NA | TRBJ1-4 | TRBV10-2 | TGCGCCAGCAGTGCCGGGGGAGGGGCGGTTGAAAAACTGTTTTTT | CASSAGGGAVEKLFF
NA | TRBD2 | TRBJ2-2 | TRBV2 | TGTGCCAGCCGTGGGGGGGACTTTTTCACCGGGGAGCTGTTTTTT | CASRGGDFFTGELFF
NA | TRBD1 | TRBJ1-1 | TRBV6-6 | TGTGCCAGCAGCCCCAGGGGGCCGAACACTGAAGCTTTCTTT | CASSPRGPNTEAFF
NA | NA | TRBJ2-1 | TRBV28 | TGTGCCAGCGGGCGTCCAGGGGGGTTCGATGAGCAGTTCTTC | CASGRPGGFDEQFF
few | NA | TRBJ2-2 | TRBV7-2 | TGTGCCAGCAGCTTAGTCCCGGCCGGGGAGCTGTTTTTT | CASSLVPAGELFF
NA | TRBD1 | TRBJ1-2 | TRBV5-5 | TGTGCCAGCAGCTGGGGACAGGGAGATGGCTACACCTTC | CASSWGQGDGYTF
NA | TRBD1 | TRBJ1-6 | TRBV12-5 | TGTGCTAGTGGTTTGACCGGGACAGCCGAAAGCTCCTATAATTCACCCCTCCACTTT | CASGLTGTAESSYNSPLHF
NA | NA | TRBJ1-5 | TRBV28 | TGTGCCAGCAGCACTAAGGGGTGGTCTGGGGGCAGGAATCAGCCCCAGCATTTT | CASSTKGWSGGRNQPQHF
NA | NA | TRBJ2-2 | TRBV7-8 | TGTGCCAGCAGCAAAGAGGTCGTAGACACCGGGGAGCTGTTTTTT | CASSKEVVDTGELFF
NA | TRBD2 | TRBJ2-2 | TRBV19 | TGTGCCAGTAGCTTGGGACTAGCGGCCGGGGAGCTGTTTTTT | CASSLGLAAGELFF
NA | TRBD1 | TRBJ2-2 | TRBV9 | TGTGCCAGCAGCGGTAGGGACAGGGTGGACGGGGAGCTGTTTTTT | CASSGRDRVDGELFF
NA | NA | TRBJ1-2 | TRBV6-5 | TGTGCCAGCAGTCCCGACAGCCCTAACTATGGCTACACCTTC | CASSPDSPNYGYTF
NA | NA | TRBJ1-2 | TRBV2 | TGTGCCAGCGGCACAGGGATAAATAACTATGGCTACACCTTC | CASGTGINNYGYTF
NA | NA | TRBJ1-2 | TRBV24-1 | TGTGCCACCAGTGATCGACAGGAATCGGACGGCTACACCTTC | CATSDRQESDGYTF
NA | NA | TRBJ2-7 | TRBV27 | TGTGCCAGCAGTTTGGGGACTGCTCTACACGAGCAGTACTTC | CASSLGTALHEQYF
NA | NA | TRBJ1-2 | TRBV5-1 | TGCGCCAGCAGGTCCGGGACAAGTAACTATGGCTACACCTTC | CASRSGTSNYGYTF
NA | NA | TRBJ1-1 | TRBV12-3/TRBV12-4 | TGTGCCAGCAGCACTGGACAGTCCGGTGAAGCTTTCTTT | CASSTGQSGEAFF
NA | NA | TRBJ2-2 | TRBV29-1 | TGCAGCGTTGACTCCCTCACCGGGGAGCTGTTTTTT | CSVDSLTGELFF
NA | TRBD2 | TRBJ2-1 | TRBV27 | TGTGCCAGCAATACCATAACCGGGACTAGAAACAATGAGCAGTTCTTC | CASNTITGTRNNEQFF
NA | TRBD1 | TRBJ1-1 | TRBV6-5 | TGTGCCATTCCGGGACAGGCATCGGGAGCTTTCTTT | CAIPGQASGAFF
NA | NA | TRBJ1-1 | TRBV18 | TGTGCCAGCTCACAACAGGGACCGAACACTGAAGCTTTCTTT | CASSQQGPNTEAFF